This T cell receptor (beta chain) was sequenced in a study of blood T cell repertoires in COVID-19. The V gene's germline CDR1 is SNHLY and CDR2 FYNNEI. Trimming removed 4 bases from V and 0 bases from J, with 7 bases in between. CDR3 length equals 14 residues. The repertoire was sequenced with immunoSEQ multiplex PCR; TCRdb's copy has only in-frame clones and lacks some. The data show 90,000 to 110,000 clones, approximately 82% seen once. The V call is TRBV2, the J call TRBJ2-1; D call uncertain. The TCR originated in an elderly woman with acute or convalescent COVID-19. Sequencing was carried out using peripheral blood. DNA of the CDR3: TGTGCCAGCAGTGCTGAGAGCTCCTACAATGAGCAGTTCTTC. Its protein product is CASSAESSYNEQFF.